Here is one T cell receptor beta chain with its context. Trimming shortened V by 0 bases and J by 2 bases, and 8 bases separated the two germline ends. This CDR3 has 14 amino acids. Germline CDR1 and CDR2: SGDLS and YYNGEE. PCR amplification relied on 60 Vbeta primers (plus 13 Jbeta primers). TCRdb's table, derived via immunoSEQ multiplex PCR, lists solely in-frame clones and lacks some. The table lists 35,000 to 50,000 clones, over 55% of them singletons, with approximately 12% in the top ten. The sample belongs to a study of cytomegalovirus exposure and HLA in healthy donors. The sample was PBMCs. This TCR was recovered from a man aged 55-75 years in good health and CMV-seropositive. The chain is built from TRBV9 and TRBJ2-5; no clear D gene. The CDR3 reads CASSVGLAQETQYF. CDR3 sequence (DNA): TGTGCCAGCAGCGTAGGGTTAGCACAAGAGACCCAGTACTTC.